This T cell receptor beta chain was identified in a study of blood T cell repertoires in COVID-19. Study context: Sources were T cells, B-cell-depleted T cells, or PBMCs; the material itself was cDNA or gDNA.

Per germline, CDR1 WNHNN and CDR2 SYGVQD (reference sequence). The CDR3 length is 13 residues. The ends were cut back, 0 bases at V and 7 bases at J, with 9 bases in the middle. The protocol was immunoSEQ multiplex PCR, while the TCRdb copy is restricted to in-frame clones and leaves out a portion. Among about 210,000 clones listed, about 81% were seen once. This chain links TRBV10-1 with TRBJ1-2; a possible D gene is TRBD1 (5 bases). The source material was PBMCs or T cells enriched from blood (not recorded which). The source is a man aged 35-49 years who had recovered from COVID-19. This CDR3 reads CASSESGRAGYTF. As DNA, the CDR3 is TGCGCCAGCAGTGAGTCGGGCAGGGCTGGCTACACCTTC.